Sequencing of this T cell receptor beta chain was carried out in a study of T cells after yellow fever vaccination. Study overall: It was with CD3, CD45RA, CCR7 and CD95 that the EM, EMRA, CM and Tscm memory subsets were sorted. Preparation of the low-cell-number fractions used SMART-Seq v4 Ultra Low Input. Regarding the study as a whole: Sorted memory cells at day 0 lacked detectable levels of almost all vaccine-responding clonotypes. Contaminants from the bulk population, in the form of abundant clonotypes, could be found in FACS-sorted repertoires.

TCRdb re-derived calls from the 5' RACE reads in MiXCR, one entry per CDR3 protein. The table lists around 16,000 distinct CDR3 sequences, approximately 4% of them singletons. This clonotype was observed many times. Germline V gene sequence: CDR1 LNHDA, CDR2 SQIVND (reference sequence). The CDR3 is 14 amino acids. Trimming shortened V by 2 bases and J by 2 bases, and 9 bases separated the two germline ends. This sequence originates from a man aged 25-40 years who received the YFV17D yellow fever vaccine. The chain recombines TRBV19 with TRBJ1-1; no clear D gene. The sample consisted of PBMCs, either bulk or a sorted T-cell subset (CD4+, CD8+, memory, or dextramer-sorted; not recorded which), taken 15 days after the yellow fever booster vaccination. CDR3 sequence: CASSIKARNTEAFF. Written as DNA, the CDR3 is TGTGCCAGTAGTATAAAGGCGAGAAACACTGAAGCTTTCTTT. Full variable domain (remainder filled in from reference TRBV19 and TRBJ1-1): DGGITQSPKYLFRKEGQNVTLSCEQNLNHDAMYWYRQDPGQGLRLIYYSQIVNDFQKGDIAEGYSVSREKKESFPLTVTSAQKNPTAFYLCASSIKARNTEAFFGQGTRLTVV.